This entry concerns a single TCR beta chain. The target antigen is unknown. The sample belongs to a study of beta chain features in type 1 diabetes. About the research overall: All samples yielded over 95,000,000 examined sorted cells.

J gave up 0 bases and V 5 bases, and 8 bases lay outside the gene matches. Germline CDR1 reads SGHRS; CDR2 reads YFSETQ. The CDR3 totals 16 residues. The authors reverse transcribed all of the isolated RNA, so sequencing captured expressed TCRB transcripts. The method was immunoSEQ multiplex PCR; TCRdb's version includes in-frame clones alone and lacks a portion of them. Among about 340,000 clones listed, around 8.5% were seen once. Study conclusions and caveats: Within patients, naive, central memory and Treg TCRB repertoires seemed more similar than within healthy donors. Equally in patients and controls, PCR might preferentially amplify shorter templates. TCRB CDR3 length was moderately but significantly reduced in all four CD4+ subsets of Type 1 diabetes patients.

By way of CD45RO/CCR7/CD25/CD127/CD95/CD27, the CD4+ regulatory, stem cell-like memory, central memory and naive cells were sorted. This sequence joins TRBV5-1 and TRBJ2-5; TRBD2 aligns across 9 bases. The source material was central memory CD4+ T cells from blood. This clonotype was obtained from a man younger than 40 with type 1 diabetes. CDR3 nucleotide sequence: TGCGCCAGCAGGAGTAGCGGGGGAGGGTACCAAGAGACCCAGTACTTC. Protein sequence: CASRSSGGGYQETQYF.